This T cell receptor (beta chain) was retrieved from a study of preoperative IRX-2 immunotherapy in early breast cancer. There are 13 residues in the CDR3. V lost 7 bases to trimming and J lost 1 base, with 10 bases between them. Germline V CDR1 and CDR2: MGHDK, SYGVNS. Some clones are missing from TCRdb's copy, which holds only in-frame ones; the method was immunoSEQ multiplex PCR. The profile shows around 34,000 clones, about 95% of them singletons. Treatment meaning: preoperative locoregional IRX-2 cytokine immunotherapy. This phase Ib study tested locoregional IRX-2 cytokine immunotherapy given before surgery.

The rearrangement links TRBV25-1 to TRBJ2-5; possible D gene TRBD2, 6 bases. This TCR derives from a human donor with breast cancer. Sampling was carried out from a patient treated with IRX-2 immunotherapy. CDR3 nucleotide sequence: TGTGCCAGCACGCGCGGGGCCCAAGAGACCCAGTACTTC. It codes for CASTRGAQETQYF.